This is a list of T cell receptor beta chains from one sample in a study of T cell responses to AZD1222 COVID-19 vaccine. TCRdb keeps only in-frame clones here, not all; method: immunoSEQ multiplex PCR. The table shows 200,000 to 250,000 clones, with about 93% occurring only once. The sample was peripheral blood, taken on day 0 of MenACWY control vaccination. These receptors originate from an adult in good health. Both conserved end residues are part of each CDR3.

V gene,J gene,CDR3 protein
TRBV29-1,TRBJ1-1,CSVGGGYTEAFF
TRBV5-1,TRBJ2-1,CASSLLAGPGDEQFF
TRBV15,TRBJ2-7,CATSTQGIEQYF
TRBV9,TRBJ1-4,CASSVEGAGLNEKLFF
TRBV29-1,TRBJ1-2,CSVAGFYGYTF
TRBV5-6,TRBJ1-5,CASSLGGPYSNQPQHF
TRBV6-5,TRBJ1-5,CASSSSVSNQPQHF
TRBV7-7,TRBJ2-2,CASRPLAGGPHGELFF
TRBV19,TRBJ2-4,CASSIAGAKNIQYF
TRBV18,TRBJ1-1,CASSQTPNTEAFF
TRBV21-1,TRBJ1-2,CASSRQSLF
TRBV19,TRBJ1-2,CASRPGGNGYTF
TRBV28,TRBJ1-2,CASSLSGYGYTF
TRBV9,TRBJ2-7,CASSVPRVSLTREQYF
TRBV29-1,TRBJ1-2,CSVGDRSRYTF
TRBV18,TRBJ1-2,CASSPRQGAYGYTF
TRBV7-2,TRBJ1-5,CASSPRSGSGQPQHF
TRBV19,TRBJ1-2,CASSSYREASNYGYTF
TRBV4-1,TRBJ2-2,CASSLAQRGTGELFF
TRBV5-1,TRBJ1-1,CASSPQPDIPGTEAFF
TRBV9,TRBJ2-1,CASSVGTGSYNEQFF
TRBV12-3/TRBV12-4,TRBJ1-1,CASRHRTGFEAFF
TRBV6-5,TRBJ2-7,CASSRTGTGSYEQYF
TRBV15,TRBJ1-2,CATSRVQGSVSGYTF
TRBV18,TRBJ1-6,CASSPEDRESSPLHF
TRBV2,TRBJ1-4,CASSETGSSSEKLFF
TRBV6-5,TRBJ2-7,CASSPRTGLGYEQYF
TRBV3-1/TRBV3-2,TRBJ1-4,CASSQSGTKNEKLFF
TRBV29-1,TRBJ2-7,CSVKTGTGSSYEQYF
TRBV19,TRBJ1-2,CASSLGEWYGYTF
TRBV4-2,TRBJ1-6,CASSLACQGTHF
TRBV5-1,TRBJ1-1,CASSLATGWNTEAFF
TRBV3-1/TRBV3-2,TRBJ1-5,CASSLAYSNQPQHF
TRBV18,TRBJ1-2,CASSLQGGTNYGYTF
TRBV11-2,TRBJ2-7,CASSLERTGVWQYF
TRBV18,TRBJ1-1,CASSQGHGVDTEAFF
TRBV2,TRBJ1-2,CASSVRTEHGYTF
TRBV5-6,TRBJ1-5,CASSPLGGIEPQHF
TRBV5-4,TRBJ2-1,CASSSGGGGKYNEQFF
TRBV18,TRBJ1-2,CASSPPGQRNYGYTF
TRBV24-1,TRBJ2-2,CATSAGGRGELFF
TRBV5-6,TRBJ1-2,CASSLVSARRVSYGYTF
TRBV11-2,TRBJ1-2,CASSIQGAFDGYTF